This TCR beta chain is from a study of PD-L1 blockade in urothelial cancer. The CDR3 is 13 amino acids. V lost 4 bases and J 4 bases, leaving 9 bases between the germline ends. Per the germline V gene, CDR1 is SNHLY and CDR2 is FYNNEI. The table came from immunoSEQ multiplex PCR; TCRdb's copy has only in-frame clones and leaves some out. The table lists about 95,000 clones, about nine tenths of them singletons. Time point indicated: pretreatment peripheral blood. The material was PBMCs, obtained around atezolizumab (anti-PD-L1) treatment. This chain joins TRBV2 and TRBJ2-3; D may be TRBD2 (5 bases). The source is a man in his sixties with urothelial cancer. The CDR3 bases are TGTGCCAGCAGTGGGGGAGAGGCAGATACGCAGTATTTT. Amino acids: CASSGGEADTQYF. Full variable domain (rest looked up from reference TRBV2 and TRBJ2-3): EPEVTQTPSHQVTQMGQEVILRCVPISNHLYFYWYRQILGQKVEFLVSFYNNEISEKSEIFDDQFSVERPDGSNFTLKIRSTKLEDSAMYFCASSGGEADTQYFGPGTRLTVL.